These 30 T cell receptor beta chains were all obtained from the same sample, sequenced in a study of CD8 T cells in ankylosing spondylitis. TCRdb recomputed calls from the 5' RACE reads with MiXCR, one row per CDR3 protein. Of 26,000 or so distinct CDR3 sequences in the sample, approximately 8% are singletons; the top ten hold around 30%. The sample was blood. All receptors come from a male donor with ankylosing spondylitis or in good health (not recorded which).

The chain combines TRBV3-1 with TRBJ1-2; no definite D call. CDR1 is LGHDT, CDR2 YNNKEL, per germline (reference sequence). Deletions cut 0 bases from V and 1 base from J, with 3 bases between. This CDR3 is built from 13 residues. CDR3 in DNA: TGTGCCAGCAGCCAAGACGGTAACTATGGCTACACCTTC. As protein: CASSQDGNYGYTF. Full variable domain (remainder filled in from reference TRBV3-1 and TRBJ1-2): DTAVSQTPKYLVTQMGNDKSIKCEQNLGHDTMYWYKQDSKKFLKIMFSYNNKELIINETVPNRFSPKSPDKAHLNLHINSLELGDSAVYFCASSQDGNYGYTFGSGTRLTVV.

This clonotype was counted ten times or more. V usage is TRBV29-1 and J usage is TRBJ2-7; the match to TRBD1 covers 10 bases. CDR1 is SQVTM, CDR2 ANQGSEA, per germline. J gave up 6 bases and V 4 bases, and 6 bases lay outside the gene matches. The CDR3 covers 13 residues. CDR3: CSVARDRGSEQYV. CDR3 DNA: TGCAGCGTTGCACGGGACAGGGGTTCCGAGCAGTACGTC.

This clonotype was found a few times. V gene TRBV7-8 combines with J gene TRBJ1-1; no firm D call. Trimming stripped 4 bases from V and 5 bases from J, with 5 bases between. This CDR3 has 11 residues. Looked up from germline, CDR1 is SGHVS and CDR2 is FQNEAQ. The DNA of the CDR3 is TGTGCCAGCAGCTCGAGAACTGAAGCTTTCTTT. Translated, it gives CASSSRTEAFF.

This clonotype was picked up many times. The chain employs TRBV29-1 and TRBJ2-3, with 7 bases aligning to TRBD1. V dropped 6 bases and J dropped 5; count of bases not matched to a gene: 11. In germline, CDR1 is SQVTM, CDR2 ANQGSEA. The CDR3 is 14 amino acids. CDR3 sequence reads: CSVATGSGGDTQYF. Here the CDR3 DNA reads TGCAGCGTAGCGACAGGGTCGGGTGGAGATACGCAGTATTTT.

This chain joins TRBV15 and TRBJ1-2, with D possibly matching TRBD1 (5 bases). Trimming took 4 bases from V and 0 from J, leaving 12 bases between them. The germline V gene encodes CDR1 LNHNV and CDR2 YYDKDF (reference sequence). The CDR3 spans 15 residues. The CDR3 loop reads CATSKPTATNYGYTF. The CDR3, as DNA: TGTGCCACCAGCAAACCGACAGCGACTAACTATGGCTACACCTTC.

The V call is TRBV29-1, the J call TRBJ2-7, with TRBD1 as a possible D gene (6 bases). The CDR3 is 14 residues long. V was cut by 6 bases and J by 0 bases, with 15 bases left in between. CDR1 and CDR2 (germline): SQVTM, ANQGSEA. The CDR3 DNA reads TGCAGCGTGTCCCGGGACATCAGCTCCTACGAGCAGTACTTC. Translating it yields CSVSRDISSYEQYF.

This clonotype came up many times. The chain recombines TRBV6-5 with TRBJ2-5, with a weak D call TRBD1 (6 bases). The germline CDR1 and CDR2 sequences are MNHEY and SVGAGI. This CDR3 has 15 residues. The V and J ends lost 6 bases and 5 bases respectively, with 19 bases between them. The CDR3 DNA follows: TGTGCCAGCAGCAAACTACAGGGTTTTGGGGAGACCCAGTACTTC. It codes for CASSKLQGFGETQYF.

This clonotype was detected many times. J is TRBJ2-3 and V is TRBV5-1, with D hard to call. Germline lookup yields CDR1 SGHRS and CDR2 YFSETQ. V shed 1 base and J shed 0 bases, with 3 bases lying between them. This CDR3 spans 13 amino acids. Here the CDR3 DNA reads TGCGCCAGCAGCTTGTATAGCACAGATACGCAGTATTTT. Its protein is CASSLYSTDTQYF.

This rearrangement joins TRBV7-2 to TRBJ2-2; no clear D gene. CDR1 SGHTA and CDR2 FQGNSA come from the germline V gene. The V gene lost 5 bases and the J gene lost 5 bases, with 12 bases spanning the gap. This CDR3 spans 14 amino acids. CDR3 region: CASSPGLGTGELFF. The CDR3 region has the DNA TGTGCCAGCAGCCCCGGGCTCGGGACCGGGGAGCTGTTTTTT.

The CDR3 reads CASSLADRTDTQYF. The CDR3 DNA sequence: TGTGCCAGCAGCTTGGCCGACCGCACAGATACGCAGTATTTT. The rearrangement joins TRBV5-6 to TRBJ2-3; D not resolved. Germline V CDR1 and CDR2: SGHDT, YYEEEE. The CDR3 covers 14 residues. V shed 0 bases and J shed 1 base, with 6 bases lying between them.

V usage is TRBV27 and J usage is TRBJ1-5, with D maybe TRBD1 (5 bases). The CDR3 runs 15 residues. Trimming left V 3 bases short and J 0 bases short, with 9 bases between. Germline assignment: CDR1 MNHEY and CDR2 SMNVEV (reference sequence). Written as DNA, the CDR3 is TGTGCCAGCAGTTTGCGGGGCAATAGCAATCAGCCCCAGCATTTT. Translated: CASSLRGNSNQPQHF.

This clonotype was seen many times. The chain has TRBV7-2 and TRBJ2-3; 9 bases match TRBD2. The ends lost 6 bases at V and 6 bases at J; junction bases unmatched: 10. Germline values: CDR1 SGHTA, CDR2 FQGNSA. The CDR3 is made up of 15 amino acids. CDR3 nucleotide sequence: TGTGCCAGCAGTCTTAGCGGGAGTAACTCGGATACGCAGTATTTT. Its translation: CASSLSGSNSDTQYF.

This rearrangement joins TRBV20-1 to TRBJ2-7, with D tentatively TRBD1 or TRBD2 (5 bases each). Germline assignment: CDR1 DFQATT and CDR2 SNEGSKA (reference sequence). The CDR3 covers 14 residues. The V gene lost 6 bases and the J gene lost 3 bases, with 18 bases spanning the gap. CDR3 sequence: CSALGDRGDYEQYF. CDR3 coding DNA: TGCAGTGCCCTGGGGGACCGGGGAGACTACGAGCAGTACTTC.

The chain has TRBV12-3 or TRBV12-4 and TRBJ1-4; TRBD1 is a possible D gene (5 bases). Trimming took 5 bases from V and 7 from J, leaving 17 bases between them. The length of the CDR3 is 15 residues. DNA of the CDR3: TGTGCCAGCAGTCCATGGGGGGAGGAGGGTGAAAAACTGTTTTTT. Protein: CASSPWGEEGEKLFF.

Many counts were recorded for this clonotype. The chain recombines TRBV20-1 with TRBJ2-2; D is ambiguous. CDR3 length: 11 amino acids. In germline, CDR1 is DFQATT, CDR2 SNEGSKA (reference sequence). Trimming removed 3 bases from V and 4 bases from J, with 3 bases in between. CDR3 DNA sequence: TGCAGTGCTAGGGGCACCGGGGAGCTGTTTTTT. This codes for CSARGTGELFF.

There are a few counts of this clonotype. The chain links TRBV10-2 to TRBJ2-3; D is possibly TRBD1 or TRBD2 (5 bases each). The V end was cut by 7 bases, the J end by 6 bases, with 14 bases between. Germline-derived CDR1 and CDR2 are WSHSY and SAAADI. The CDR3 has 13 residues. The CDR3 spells CASIGDGPDTQYF. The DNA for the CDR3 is TGCGCCAGCATTGGGGACGGTCCCGATACGCAGTATTTT.

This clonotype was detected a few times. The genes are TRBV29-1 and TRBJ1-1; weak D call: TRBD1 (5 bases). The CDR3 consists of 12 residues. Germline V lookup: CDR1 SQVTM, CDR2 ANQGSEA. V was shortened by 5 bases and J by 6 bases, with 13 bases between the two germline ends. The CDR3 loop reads CSVLRGVPEAFF. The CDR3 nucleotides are TGCAGCGTTCTTAGGGGCGTCCCTGAAGCTTTCTTT.

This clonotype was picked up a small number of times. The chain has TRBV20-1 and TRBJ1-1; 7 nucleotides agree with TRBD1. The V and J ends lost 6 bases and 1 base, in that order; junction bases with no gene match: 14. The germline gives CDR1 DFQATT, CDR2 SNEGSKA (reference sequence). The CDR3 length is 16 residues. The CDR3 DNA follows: TGCAGTGCAATGTTCGTAACCGGGACAGCGAACACTGAAGCTTTCTTT. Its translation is CSAMFVTGTANTEAFF.

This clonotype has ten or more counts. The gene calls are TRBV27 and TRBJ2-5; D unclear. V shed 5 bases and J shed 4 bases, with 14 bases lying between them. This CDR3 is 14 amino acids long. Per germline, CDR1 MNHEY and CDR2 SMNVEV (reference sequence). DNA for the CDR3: TGTGCCAGCAGTCATCGACCCGCGAGAGAGACCCAGTACTTC. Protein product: CASSHRPARETQYF.

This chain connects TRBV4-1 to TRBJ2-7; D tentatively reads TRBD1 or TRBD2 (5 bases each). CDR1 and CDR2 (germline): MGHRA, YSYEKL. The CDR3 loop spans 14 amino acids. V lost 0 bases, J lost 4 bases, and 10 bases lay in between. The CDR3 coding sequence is TGCGCCAGCAGCCAAGATTTGAGGGGTTACGAGCAGTACTTC. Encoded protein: CASSQDLRGYEQYF.

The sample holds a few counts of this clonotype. CDR3 in DNA: TGTGCCAGCACCGACAGGGGACGAGGGAACACTGAAGCTTTCTTT. Its protein product is CASTDRGRGNTEAFF. J is TRBJ1-1 and V is TRBV6-2 or TRBV6-3, with TRBD1 identical over 8 bases. The germline CDR1 and CDR2 sequences are MNHEY and SVGEGT. The V segment lost 7 bases and the J segment 1 base; nucleotides outside the gene matches: 8. The CDR3 runs 15 residues.

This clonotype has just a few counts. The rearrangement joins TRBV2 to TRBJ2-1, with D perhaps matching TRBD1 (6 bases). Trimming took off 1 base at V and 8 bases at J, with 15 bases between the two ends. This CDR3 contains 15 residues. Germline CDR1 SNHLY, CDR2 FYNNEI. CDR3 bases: TGTGCCAGCAGTGAAGGCCTGATGGGGGCTGATGAGCAGTTCTTC. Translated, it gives CASSEGLMGADEQFF.

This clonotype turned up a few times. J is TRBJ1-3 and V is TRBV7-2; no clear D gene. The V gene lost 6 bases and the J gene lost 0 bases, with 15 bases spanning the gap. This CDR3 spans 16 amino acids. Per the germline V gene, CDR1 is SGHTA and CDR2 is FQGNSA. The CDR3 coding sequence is TGTGCCAGCAGAGAACAACCAGGAGGCTCTGGAAACACCATATATTTT. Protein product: CASREQPGGSGNTIYF.

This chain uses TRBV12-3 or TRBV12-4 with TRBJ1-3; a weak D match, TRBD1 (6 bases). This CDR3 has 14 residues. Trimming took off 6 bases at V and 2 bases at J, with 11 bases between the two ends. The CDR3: CASRNREAGNTIYF. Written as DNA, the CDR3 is TGTGCCAGCAGAAACAGGGAGGCTGGAAACACCATATATTTT.

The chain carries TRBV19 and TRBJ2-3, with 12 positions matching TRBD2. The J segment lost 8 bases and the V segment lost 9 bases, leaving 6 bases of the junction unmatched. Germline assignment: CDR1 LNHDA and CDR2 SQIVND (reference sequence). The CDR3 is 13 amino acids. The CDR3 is CASRLAGDSTQYF. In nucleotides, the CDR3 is TGTGCCAGCAGACTAGCGGGAGATTCTACGCAGTATTTT.

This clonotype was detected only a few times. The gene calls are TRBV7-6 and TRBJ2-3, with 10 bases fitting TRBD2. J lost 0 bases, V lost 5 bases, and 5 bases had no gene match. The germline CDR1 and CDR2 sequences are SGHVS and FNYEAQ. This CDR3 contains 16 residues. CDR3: CASSPTSGSSTDTQYF. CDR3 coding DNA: TGTGCCAGCAGCCCGACTAGCGGGTCAAGCACAGATACGCAGTATTTT.

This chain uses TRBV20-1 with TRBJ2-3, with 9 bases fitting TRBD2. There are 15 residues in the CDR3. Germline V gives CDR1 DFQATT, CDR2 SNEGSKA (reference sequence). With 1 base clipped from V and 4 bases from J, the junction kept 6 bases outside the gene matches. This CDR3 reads CSARAQAGGSDTQYF. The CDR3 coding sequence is TGCAGTGCTAGAGCCCAAGCGGGGGGTTCAGATACGCAGTATTTT.

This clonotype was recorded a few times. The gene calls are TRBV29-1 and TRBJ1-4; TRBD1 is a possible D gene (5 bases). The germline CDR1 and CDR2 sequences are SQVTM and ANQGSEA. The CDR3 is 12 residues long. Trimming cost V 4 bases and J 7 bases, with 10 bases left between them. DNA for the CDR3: TGCAGCGTTGCCGAGACAGCTGAAAAACTGTTTTTT. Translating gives CSVAETAEKLFF.

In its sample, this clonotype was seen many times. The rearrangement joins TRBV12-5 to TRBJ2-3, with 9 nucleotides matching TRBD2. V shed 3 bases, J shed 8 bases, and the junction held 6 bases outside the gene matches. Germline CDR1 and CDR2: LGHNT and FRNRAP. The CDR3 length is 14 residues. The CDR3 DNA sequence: TGTGCTAGTGGTTTAGGTAGCGGGGGAGGTACGCAGTATTTT. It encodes CASGLGSGGGTQYF. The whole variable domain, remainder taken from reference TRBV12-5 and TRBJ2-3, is DARVTQTPRHKVTEMGQEVTMRCQPILGHNTVFWYRQTMMQGLELLAYFRNRAPLDDSGMPKDRFSAEMPDATLATLKIQPSEPRDSAVYFCASGLGSGGGTQYFGPGTRLTVL.

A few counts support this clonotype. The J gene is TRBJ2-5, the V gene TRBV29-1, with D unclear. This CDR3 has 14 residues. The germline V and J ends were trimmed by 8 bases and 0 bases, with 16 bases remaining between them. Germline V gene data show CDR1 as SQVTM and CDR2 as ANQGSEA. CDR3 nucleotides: TGCAGCTGCAGGAGCCAGAAGTACCAAGAGACCCAGTACTTC. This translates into CSCRSQKYQETQYF.